A selection of T cell receptor beta chains follows, all from one sample in a study of OX40 agonist ivuxolimab in advanced cancers. TCRdb's table, derived via immunoSEQ multiplex PCR, lists solely in-frame clones and lacks some. This table holds 65,000 to 75,000 clones, roughly 88% found once. The specimen comprised CD4+ or CD8+ T cells sorted from blood, sampled in a trial of the OX40 agonist ivuxolimab. The receptors come from an adult with an advanced solid tumor such as melanoma, head and neck, liver or kidney cancer. Each CDR3 is given with its conserved first and last residue. The D gene is left open where the match is weak. Clone size, where shown, is once, few, many, or a class for clones that have expanded.

D	V	size	J	CDR3	DNA
NA	TRBV6-6	NA	TRBJ2-5	CASSWAAQETQYF	TGTGCCAGCAGTTGGGCAGCCCAAGAGACCCAGTACTTC
NA	TRBV27	NA	TRBJ2-3	CASRRIDTQYF	TGTGCCAGCAGGAGGATAGATACGCAGTATTTT
NA	TRBV5-1	NA	TRBJ2-7	CASSLMRGSYEQYF	TGCGCCAGCAGCTTGATGCGGGGATCCTACGAGCAGTACTTC
TRBD1	TRBV7-2	NA	TRBJ1-1	CASSLVRGGATEAFF	TGTGCCAGCAGCTTAGTGAGAGGGGGCGCGACTGAAGCTTTCTTT
TRBD1	TRBV5-1	NA	TRBJ1-4	CASSSGTVGPNEKLFF	TGCGCCAGCAGCTCCGGGACAGTGGGTCCTAATGAAAAACTGTTTTTT
NA	TRBV27	NA	TRBJ1-5	CASSPLAQQPLPYSNQPQHF	TGTGCCAGCTCCCCTCTTGCTCAGCAACCTTTACCTTATAGCAATCAGCCCCAGCATTTT
TRBD2	TRBV5-6	NA	TRBJ2-3	CASSPLAENTDTQYF	TGTGCCAGCAGCCCGCTAGCGGAGAACACAGATACGCAGTATTTT
NA	TRBV5-1	NA	TRBJ2-5	CASSSQLLQETQYF	TGCGCCAGCAGCTCACAGCTACTCCAAGAGACCCAGTACTTC
NA	TRBV7-8	NA	TRBJ2-3	CASSLAQLGDTQYF	TGTGCCAGCAGCTTAGCGCAATTGGGGGATACGCAGTATTTT
NA	TRBV7-9	few	TRBJ2-7	CASSLAWTDFSYEQYF	TGTGCCAGCAGCTTAGCTTGGACAGATTTCTCCTACGAGCAGTACTTC
TRBD1	TRBV7-8	NA	TRBJ2-1	CASSLKGAGGNEQFF	TGTGCCAGCAGCTTAAAGGGGGCTGGTGGGAATGAGCAGTTCTTC
TRBD1	TRBV19	few	TRBJ1-5	CASSIGTGTGVNQPQHF	TGTGCCAGTAGTATAGGGACTGGGACAGGAGTCAATCAGCCCCAGCATTTT
NA	TRBV28	NA	TRBJ2-7	CASSGEGPREQYF	TGTGCCAGCAGCGGTGAAGGGCCCCGGGAGCAGTACTTC
NA	TRBV6-5	once	TRBJ2-7	CASSSLSGQSPYEQYF	TGTGCCAGCAGTTCATTAAGCGGGCAGAGTCCCTACGAGCAGTACTTC
NA	TRBV7-9	NA	TRBJ2-3	CASSSYSGATDTQYF	TGTGCCAGCAGCTCCTACTCCGGAGCCACAGATACGCAGTATTTT
NA	TRBV6-5	NA	TRBJ1-2	CASSYSRVFATGYTF	TGTGCCAGCAGTTACTCGCGTGTTTTCGCTACTGGCTACACCTTC
TRBD2	TRBV14	NA	TRBJ2-3	CASSLYRLAGGTDTQYF	TGTGCCAGCAGCCTTTACCGGCTAGCGGGAGGGACAGATACGCAGTATTTT
NA	TRBV7-9	NA	TRBJ2-7	CASSMPTGSEAYEQYF	TGTGCCAGCAGCATGCCGACCGGGTCGGAGGCCTACGAGCAGTACTTC
TRBD2	TRBV27	NA	TRBJ2-7	CASSSRTRTFSYEQYF	TGTGCCAGCAGTTCAAGGACTAGGACCTTTTCCTACGAGCAGTACTTC
TRBD1	TRBV7-2	NA	TRBJ1-1	CASSSPDRALNGTEAFF	TGTGCCAGCAGCTCCCCGGACAGGGCCTTAAACGGCACTGAAGCTTTCTTT
NA	TRBV7-2	NA	TRBJ2-6	CASSLTGGAGANVLTF	TGTGCCAGCAGCTTAACAGGAGGGGCAGGGGCCAACGTCCTGACTTTC
NA	TRBV7-9	NA	TRBJ2-7	CASSLAREYEQYF	TGTGCCAGCAGCTTAGCCAGGGAGTACGAGCAGTACTTC
NA	TRBV5-4	NA	TRBJ2-7	CASRGSPGGEQYF	TGTGCCAGCAGGGGGTCTCCCGGGGGAGAGCAGTACTTC
TRBD1	TRBV6-5	NA	TRBJ2-7	CAAARQGSYEQYF	TGTGCCGCCGCACGACAGGGATCCTACGAGCAGTACTTC
NA	TRBV4-1	NA	TRBJ2-6	CASSQDSGYGGANVLTF	TGCGCCAGCAGCCAAGATTCGGGTTATGGTGGGGCCAACGTCCTGACTTTC
TRBD1	TRBV5-1	NA	TRBJ2-7	CASSLGDSFYEQYF	TGCGCCAGCAGCTTGGGGGACAGTTTCTACGAGCAGTACTTC
TRBD1	TRBV10-3	NA	TRBJ1-1	CAISKDRGTEAFF	TGTGCCATCAGTAAAGACAGGGGCACTGAAGCTTTCTTT
NA	TRBV11-2	few	TRBJ1-5	CASSLDRGQPQHF	TGTGCCAGCAGCTTAGATCGGGGTCAGCCCCAGCATTTT
NA	TRBV6-1	NA	TRBJ2-7	CASSLGNSYEQYF	TGTGCCAGCAGTTTAGGGAATTCCTACGAGCAGTACTTC
TRBD2	TRBV7-8	NA	TRBJ2-1	CASSLAALAGTRLYNEQFF	TGTGCCAGCAGCTTAGCTGCACTAGCGGGGACCCGCTTATACAATGAGCAGTTCTTC
TRBD2	TRBV28	NA	TRBJ2-7	CASSPHGGGSSYEQYF	TGTGCCAGCAGTCCCCACGGGGGGGGGAGTTCCTACGAGCAGTACTTC
TRBD2	TRBV6-5	NA	TRBJ2-3	CASSLGLAGDTQYF	TGTGCCAGCAGCCTGGGACTAGCGGGAGATACGCAGTATTTT
TRBD2	TRBV10-3	NA	TRBJ2-5	CAISDPGGGQETQYF	TGTGCCATCAGTGACCCTGGGGGGGGGCAAGAGACCCAGTACTTC
TRBD1	TRBV6-1	NA	TRBJ2-7	CASSEVEGAGGEQYF	TGTGCCAGCAGTGAAGTCGAGGGGGCGGGCGGCGAGCAGTACTTC
NA	TRBV5-4	NA	TRBJ1-2	CASSLAGENYGYTF	TGTGCCAGCAGCTTGGCAGGGGAGAACTATGGCTACACCTTC
NA	TRBV25-1	NA	TRBJ2-1	CASSEHEGLLNEQFF	TGTGCCAGCAGTGAACATGAGGGATTACTCAATGAGCAGTTCTTC
TRBD1	TRBV18	NA	TRBJ2-7	CASSLGQVAYEQYF	TGTGCCAGCTCACTGGGACAGGTCGCCTACGAGCAGTACTTC
NA	TRBV7-2	once	TRBJ1-2	CASSLVGYGYTF	TGTGCCAGCAGCTTAGTGGGATATGGCTACACCTTC
NA	TRBV4-1	NA	TRBJ2-3	CASSQDGTSTDTQYF	TGCGCCAGCAGCCAAGACGGGACTAGCACAGATACGCAGTATTTT
NA	TRBV28	NA	TRBJ2-1	CASGGVHGGVGNEQFF	TGTGCCAGCGGAGGGGTACATGGGGGAGTAGGAAATGAGCAGTTCTTC
NA	TRBV7-2	once	TRBJ2-5	CASSLSKSGGARETQYF	TGTGCCAGCAGCTTGTCAAAAAGTGGGGGGGCGCGAGAGACCCAGTACTTC
NA	TRBV5-1	NA	TRBJ2-1	CASGAGGDEQFF	TGCGCCAGCGGGGCAGGGGGGGATGAGCAGTTCTTC
TRBD1	TRBV7-3	NA	TRBJ2-2	CASSQTGVNTGELFF	TGTGCCAGCAGCCAGACAGGGGTGAACACCGGGGAGCTGTTTTTT
TRBD2	TRBV7-6	NA	TRBJ2-1	CASSLGASGSGEQFF	TGTGCCAGCAGCTTAGGCGCTAGCGGGAGTGGTGAGCAGTTCTTC
NA	TRBV4-2	NA	TRBJ2-6	CASSQPARVNVLTF	TGTGCCAGCAGCCAACCAGCCCGGGTCAACGTCCTGACTTTC
NA	TRBV5-4	NA	TRBJ2-7	CASSQADLAYEQYF	TGTGCCAGCAGCCAGGCTGATTTGGCCTACGAGCAGTACTTC
NA	TRBV2	NA	TRBJ1-4	CASSGAGSTNEKLFF	TGTGCCAGCAGTGGAGCTGGTTCAACTAATGAAAAACTGTTTTTT
TRBD2	TRBV19	NA	TRBJ2-7	CASSISGLTRSEQYF	TGTGCCAGTAGTATCTCGGGACTAACTCGGTCCGAGCAGTACTTC
NA	TRBV19	NA	TRBJ2-5	CASRAGLYQETQYF	TGTGCCAGTCGGGCAGGATTGTACCAAGAGACCCAGTACTTC
NA	TRBV7-9	few	TRBJ2-5	CASSFQETQYF	TGTGCCAGCAGCTTCCAAGAGACCCAGTACTTC
TRBD2	TRBV7-9	many	TRBJ2-7	CASSPRTSVTYEQYF	TGTGCCAGCAGCCCAAGGACTAGCGTCACCTACGAGCAGTACTTC